One and the same sample provided the 18 T cell receptor beta chains below, sequenced in a study of OX40 agonist ivuxolimab in advanced cancers. This table comes from immunoSEQ multiplex PCR, and its TCRdb copy is limited to in-frame clones, with some not included. Of about 45,000 clones listed, almost 90% are singletons. The input for sequencing was CD4+ or CD8+ T cells sorted from blood, taken in a trial of the OX40 agonist ivuxolimab. Source of these receptors: an adult with an advanced solid tumor such as melanoma, head and neck, liver or kidney cancer.

The V call is TRBV28, the J call TRBJ1-3, with a weak D call TRBD1 (5 bases). The CDR3 contains 17 residues. The germline V and J ends were trimmed by 2 bases and 0 bases, with 14 bases remaining between them. The V gene's germline CDR1 is MDHEN and CDR2 SYDVKM. The CDR3 is CASSLGGGYSSGNTIYF. The CDR3 DNA reads TGTGCCAGCAGTTTAGGGGGAGGGTACTCCTCTGGAAACACCATATATTTT. Using reference TRBV28 and TRBJ1-3 for the parts outside the CDR3, the full variable domain is DVKVTQSSRYLVKRTGEKVFLECVQDMDHENMFWYRQDPGLGLRLIYFSYDVKMKEKGDIPEGYSVSREKKERFSLILESASTNQTSMYLCASSLGGGYSSGNTIYFGEGSWLTVV.

V usage is TRBV6-5 and J usage is TRBJ1-2; D is uncertain. Germline V gene sequence: CDR1 MNHEY, CDR2 SVGAGI. This CDR3 region has 14 residues. V lost 2 bases, J lost 2 bases, and 9 bases lay in between. This chain's CDR3 is CASSYLGFNYGYTF. The CDR3, as DNA: TGTGCCAGCAGTTACCTGGGCTTCAACTATGGCTACACCTTC.

The chain couples TRBV14 to TRBJ2-1; TRBD2 matches at 7 bases. This CDR3 has 15 residues. V shed 3 bases, J shed 7 bases, and the junction held 9 bases outside the gene matches. CDR1 and CDR2 from the germline V gene are SGHDN and FVKESK. Here the CDR3 reads CASSHERGGRNEQFF. The CDR3 nucleotides are TGTGCCAGCAGCCATGAGCGCGGGGGACGGAATGAGCAGTTCTTC.

The rearrangement links TRBV6-5 to TRBJ2-1, with 8 positions matching TRBD1. The V and J ends lost 1 base and 9 bases, in that order; junction bases with no gene match: 5. The germline V gene has CDR1 MNHEY and CDR2 SVGAGI. CDR3 length: 14 residues. The CDR3 loop is CASSYWAGGFEQFF. The CDR3 region has the DNA TGTGCCAGCAGTTACTGGGCAGGGGGCTTTGAGCAGTTCTTC.

The chain combines TRBV30 with TRBJ2-7, with TRBD2 matching 12 bases. J lost 4 bases, V lost 8 bases, and 12 bases had no gene match. The CDR3 length is 15 residues. CDR1 and CDR2 (germline): GTSNPN, SVGIG (reference sequence). The CDR3 DNA follows: TGTGCCGCAAAACGGACTAGCGGGATCTTATACGAGCAGTACTTC. It codes for CAAKRTSGILYEQYF. The full variable domain, its missing parts supplied by reference TRBV30 and TRBJ2-7, is SQTIHQWPATLVQPVGSPLSLECTVEGTSNPNLYWYRQAAGRGLQLLFYSVGIGQISSEVPQNLSASRPQDRQFILSSKKLLLSDSGFYLCAAKRTSGILYEQYFGPGTRLTVT.

The chain has TRBV18 and TRBJ2-7; D uncertain. The germline V and J ends were trimmed by 2 bases and 1 base, with 9 bases remaining between them. The V gene's germline CDR1 is KGHSH and CDR2 LQKENI. The CDR3 spans 14 residues. CDR3 DNA sequence: TGTGCCAGCTCACCAGCTGTCGATTCCTACGAGCAGTACTTC. Its protein product is CASSPAVDSYEQYF.

The gene calls are TRBV9 and TRBJ2-2; 7 positions match TRBD2. Germline CDR1 and CDR2: SGDLS and YYNGEE. The ends lost 0 bases at V and 4 bases at J; junction bases unmatched: 6. This CDR3 is built from 16 residues. As DNA, the CDR3 is TGTGCCAGCAGCGTAGCCAGCGGGAAATTCACCGGGGAGCTGTTTTTT. Its translation: CASSVASGKFTGELFF.

This clone was recorded only once. The CDR3 DNA reads TGTGCCAGCAGCCGTACCGTCCGGGGCACAGATACGCAGTATTTT. It encodes CASSRTVRGTDTQYF. V usage is TRBV7-9 and J usage is TRBJ2-3; unclear D gene. The V end lost 5 bases, the J end lost 1 base, and 13 bases lay between the germline ends. CDR3 length: 15 amino acids. CDR1 is SEHNR, CDR2 FQNEAQ, per germline (reference sequence).

This chain links TRBV11-1 with TRBJ2-5; 9 bases are a match to TRBD1. Near its end, the DNA agrees better with TRBJ2-7, so the J call may be wrong. The CDR3 has 16 residues. Germline loops: CDR1 SGHAT, CDR2 FQDESV (reference sequence). The CDR3, as DNA: TGTGCCAGCAGCCGTCAACCACCCGGGACAGGGTCCGAGCAGTACTTC. Translating gives CASSRQPPGTGSEQYF.

V gene TRBV28 combines with J gene TRBJ2-3, with 9 bases lining up with TRBD2. Germline CDR1 and CDR2: MDHEN and SYDVKM. This CDR3 spans 16 amino acids. J lost 6 bases, V lost 8 bases, and 15 bases had no gene match. The CDR3, as DNA: TGTGCCAGCGAGGTGGAGGGAGCGGGAGGCTCGGATACGCAGTATTTT. This translates into CASEVEGAGGSDTQYF.

The V and J genes are TRBV5-1 and TRBJ2-3, with D uncertain. The germline V and J ends were trimmed by 1 base and 4 bases, with 4 bases remaining between them. This CDR3 is built from 12 residues. Germline loops: CDR1 SGHRS, CDR2 YFSETQ. The DNA for the CDR3 is TGCGCCAGCAGCTTGACCGCAGATACGCAGTATTTT. Translating it yields CASSLTADTQYF.

The chain links TRBV9 to TRBJ2-1; 8 nucleotides align to TRBD2. The V segment lost 2 bases and the J segment 3 bases; nucleotides outside the gene matches: 4. CDR1 SGDLS and CDR2 YYNGEE come from the germline V gene. The CDR3 length is 15 residues. This CDR3 is CASSVGTSNYNEQFF. DNA for the CDR3: TGTGCCAGCAGCGTCGGGACTAGTAACTACAATGAGCAGTTCTTC.

In DNA, the CDR3 is TGCGCCAGCAGCTTCCGAGGGGGCGGGGAAGGCACAGATACGCAGTATTTT. Translating gives CASSFRGGGEGTDTQYF. This chain joins TRBV5-1 and TRBJ2-3, with a weak D call TRBD1 (7 bases). This CDR3 contains 17 residues. In germline, CDR1 is SGHRS, CDR2 YFSETQ. Trimming removed 2 bases at V and 1 base at J, with 17 bases between.

The CDR3 protein is CASSSAGLAGQETQYF. The CDR3 nucleotides read TGTGCCAGTAGTTCCGCCGGGCTAGCGGGCCAAGAGACCCAGTACTTC. The V and J genes are TRBV19 and TRBJ2-5; 8 nucleotides line up with TRBD2. Trimming removed 5 bases from V and 1 base from J; junction bases left unmatched: 9. CDR3 length: 16 residues. Germline V gives CDR1 LNHDA, CDR2 SQIVND (reference sequence).

The V call is TRBV21-1, the J call TRBJ2-7. TRBV21-1 is a recognized pseudogene. The CDR3 loop spans 15 amino acids. CDR3 protein: CASSKKEKTVGEQYF. CDR3 DNA: TGTGCCAGCAGCAAAAAGGAAAAAACCGTGGGTGAGCAGTACTTC.

The V and J genes are TRBV4-1 and TRBJ1-1; D remains ambiguous. The CDR3 covers 15 residues. Germline CDR1 MGHRA, CDR2 YSYEKL. The V and J ends lost 0 bases and 1 base respectively, with 9 bases between them. DNA for the CDR3: TGCGCCAGCAGCCAAGAAGCTCTAAGGAACACTGAAGCTTTCTTT. It translates to CASSQEALRNTEAFF.

The chain recombines TRBV6-5 with TRBJ2-7; a weak D match, TRBD2 (5 bases). With 2 bases removed from V and 3 bases from J, the gap between germline ends came to 11 bases. The CDR3 is made up of 14 amino acids. The germline V gene has CDR1 MNHEY and CDR2 SVGAGI. The CDR3 loop is CASSYGIRDYEQYF. CDR3 in DNA: TGTGCCAGCAGTTACGGCATACGGGACTACGAGCAGTACTTC.

The rearrangement links TRBV18 to TRBJ1-4, with 8 bases matching TRBD1. J lost 6 bases, V lost 4 bases, and 7 bases had no gene match. This CDR3 is built from 15 residues. In germline, CDR1 is KGHSH, CDR2 LQKENI. CDR3 sequence: CASSRGQVFDEKLFF. The CDR3 nucleotides read TGTGCCAGCTCACGGGGACAGGTTTTCGATGAAAAACTGTTTTTT.